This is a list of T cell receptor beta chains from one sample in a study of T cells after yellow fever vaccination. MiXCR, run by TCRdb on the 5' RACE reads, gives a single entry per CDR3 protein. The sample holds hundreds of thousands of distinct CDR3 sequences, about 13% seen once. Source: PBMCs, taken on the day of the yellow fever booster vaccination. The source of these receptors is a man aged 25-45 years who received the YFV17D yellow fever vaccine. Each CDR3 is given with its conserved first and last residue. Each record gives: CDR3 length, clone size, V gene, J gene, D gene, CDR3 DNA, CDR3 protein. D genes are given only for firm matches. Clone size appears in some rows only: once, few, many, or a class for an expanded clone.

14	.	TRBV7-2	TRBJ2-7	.	TGTGCCAGCAGCTTAGCGAACCGACTCTACGAGCAGTACTTC	CASSLANRLYEQYF
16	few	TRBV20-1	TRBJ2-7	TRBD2	TGCAGTGCTAGCAACAGACTAGCGGGAGGTTTGTACGAGCAGTACTTC	CSASNRLAGGLYEQYF
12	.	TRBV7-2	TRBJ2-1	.	TGTGCCAGCAGCTACCGGGGGTATGAGCAGTTCTTC	CASSYRGYEQFF
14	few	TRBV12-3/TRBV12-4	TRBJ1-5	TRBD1	TGTGCCAGCAGTGAGACAGGGGGTCATCAGCCCCAGCATTTT	CASSETGGHQPQHF
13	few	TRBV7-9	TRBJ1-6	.	TGTGCCAGCAGCTTAGCGGACCGCTCACCCCTCCACTTT	CASSLADRSPLHF
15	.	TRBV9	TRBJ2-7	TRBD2	TGTGCCAGCAGCGTAAGGCCGGGAGGGCCTTACGAGCAGTACTTC	CASSVRPGGPYEQYF
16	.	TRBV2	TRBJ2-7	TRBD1	TGTGCCAGCAGTTCCATGGGACAGGTTCTCTCCTACGAGCAGTACTTC	CASSSMGQVLSYEQYF
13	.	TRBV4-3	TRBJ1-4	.	TGCGCCAGCAGCCAAGACAACGAGGAAAAACTGTTTTTT	CASSQDNEEKLFF
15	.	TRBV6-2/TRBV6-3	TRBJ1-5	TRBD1	TGTGCCAGCAGTACCGGGACAGGAAACAATCAGCCCCAGCATTTT	CASSTGTGNNQPQHF
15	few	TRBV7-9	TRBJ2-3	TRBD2	TGTGCCAGCAGCTCCGGGACTAATATCGGAGATACGCAGTATTTT	CASSSGTNIGDTQYF
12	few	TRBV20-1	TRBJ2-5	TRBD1	TGCAGTGTGCGGGACAGGAAAGAGACCCAGTACTTC	CSVRDRKETQYF
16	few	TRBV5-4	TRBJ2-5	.	TGTGCCAGCAGCCCGGGTTTTAGTAGCGGCCAAGAGACCCAGTACTTC	CASSPGFSSGQETQYF
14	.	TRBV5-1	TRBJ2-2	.	TGCGCCAGCAGCTTGGTTATGCCCACCGGGGAGCTGTTTTTT	CASSLVMPTGELFF
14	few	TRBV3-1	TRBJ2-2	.	TGTGCCAGCAGCGGACGAACAGGGTCCGGGGAGCTGTTTTTT	CASSGRTGSGELFF
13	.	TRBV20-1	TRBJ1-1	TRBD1	TGCAGTGCTGCACAGGGGGTGAACACTGAAGCTTTCTTT	CSAAQGVNTEAFF
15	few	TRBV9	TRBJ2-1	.	TGTGCCAGCAGCGTAAGTGGTGGGGACTCTAATGAGCAGTTCTTC	CASSVSGGDSNEQFF
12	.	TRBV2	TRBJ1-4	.	TGTGCCAGCAGTGAGTCGTGGGGGCAACTGTTTTTT	CASSESWGQLFF
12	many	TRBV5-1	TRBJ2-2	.	TGTGCCAGCAGTTTGAACACCGGGGAGCTGTTTTTT	CASSLNTGELFF
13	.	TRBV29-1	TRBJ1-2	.	TGCAGCGTAGTCCGGGACGGCTATTATGGCTACACCTTC	CSVVRDGYYGYTF
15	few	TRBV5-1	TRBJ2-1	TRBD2	TGCGCCAGCAACCGACTGCTAGCGGAGTACAATGAGCAGTTCTTC	CASNRLLAEYNEQFF
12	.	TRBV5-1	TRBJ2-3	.	TGCGCCAGCAGCCCCGAGCGAGATACGCAGTATTTT	CASSPERDTQYF
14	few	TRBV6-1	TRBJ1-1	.	TGTGCCAGCAGTGAAGTGGGATTGAGTACTGAAGCTTTCTTT	CASSEVGLSTEAFF
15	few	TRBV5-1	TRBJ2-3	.	TGCGCCAGCAGCTCGAGTCCCCCTAGCACAGATACGCAGTATTTT	CASSSSPPSTDTQYF
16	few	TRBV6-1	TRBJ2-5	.	TGTGCCAGCAGCACCGGCCTAGGCATATGGGGAGAGACCCAGTACTTC	CASSTGLGIWGETQYF
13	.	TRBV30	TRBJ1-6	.	TGTGCCTGGAGTGTACCGGGTTATTCACCCCTCCACTTT	CAWSVPGYSPLHF
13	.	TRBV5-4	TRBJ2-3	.	TGTGCCAGCAGCGATCAGCTAACAGATACGCAGTATTTT	CASSDQLTDTQYF
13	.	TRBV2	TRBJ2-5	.	TGTGCCAGCACTGGACTCCCCCAAGAGACCCAGTACTTC	CASTGLPQETQYF
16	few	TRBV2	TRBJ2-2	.	TGTGCCAGCAGTGCTGGGACGGAAAAAAACACCGGGGAGCTGTTTTTT	CASSAGTEKNTGELFF
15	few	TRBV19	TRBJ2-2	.	TGTGCCAGTAGTATTAACACCCGGAACACCGGGGAGCTGTTTTTT	CASSINTRNTGELFF
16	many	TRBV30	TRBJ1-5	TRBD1	TGTGCCTGGAGTAATCCCGGGACAGGGATTAATCAGCCCCAGCATTTT	CAWSNPGTGINQPQHF
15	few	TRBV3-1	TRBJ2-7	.	TGTGCCAGCAGCCAAGATCTTACGCTCTCCTACGAGCAGTACTTC	CASSQDLTLSYEQYF
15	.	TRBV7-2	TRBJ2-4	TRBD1	TGTGCCAGCAGCTTACTCGACAGGGCCAAAAACATTCTGTACTTC	CASSLLDRAKNILYF
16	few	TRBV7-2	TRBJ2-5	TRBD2	TGTGCCAGCAGCTTAGTGGGAGGGACTGATCAAGAGACCCAGTACTTC	CASSLVGGTDQETQYF
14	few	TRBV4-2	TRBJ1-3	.	TGTGCCAGCAGACTCGACCTCGGAGGAAACACCATATATTTT	CASRLDLGGNTIYF
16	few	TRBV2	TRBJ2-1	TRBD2	TGTGCCAGCAATCCGGATAGCGGGCCCGTCTACAATGAGCAGTTCTTC	CASNPDSGPVYNEQFF
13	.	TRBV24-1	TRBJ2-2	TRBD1	TGTGCCACCAGTAGGACAGGGGCGAGTGAGCTGTTTTTT	CATSRTGASELFF
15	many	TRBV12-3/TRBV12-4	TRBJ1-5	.	TGTGCCAGCAGCGGTGCCAGCGCTTCCAATCAGCCCCAGCATTTT	CASSGASASNQPQHF
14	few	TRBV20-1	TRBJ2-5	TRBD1	TGCAGTGCGAAGGGACAGGGGGCCGTAGAGACCCAGTACTTC	CSAKGQGAVETQYF
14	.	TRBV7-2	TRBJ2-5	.	TGTGCCAGCGGCTACAGGGACCCGGGGGAGACCCAGTACTTC	CASGYRDPGETQYF
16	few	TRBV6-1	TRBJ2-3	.	TGTGCCAGCAGTAATGAGGCCGGCAGTACACAGGATACGCAGTATTTT	CASSNEAGSTQDTQYF
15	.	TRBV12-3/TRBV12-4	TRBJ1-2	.	TGTGCCAGCAGTTCCCGGGCCGGGCTCGTCTATGGCTACACCTTC	CASSSRAGLVYGYTF
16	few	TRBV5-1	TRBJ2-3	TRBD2	TGCGCCAGCAGCTTCAACCGCGGGGGTGGCACAGATACGCAGTATTTT	CASSFNRGGGTDTQYF
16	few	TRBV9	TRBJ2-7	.	TGTGCCAGCAGCCCCCACGGGACGATTAACTCCTACGAGCAGTACTTC	CASSPHGTINSYEQYF
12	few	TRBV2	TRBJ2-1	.	TGTGCCAGCAGTGAAGAGGGGTCGCTTCAGTTCTTC	CASSEEGSLQFF
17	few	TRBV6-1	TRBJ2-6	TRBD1	TGTGCCAGCAAACCGGGACAGGGACTCTCTGGGGCCAACGTCCTGACTTTC	CASKPGQGLSGANVLTF
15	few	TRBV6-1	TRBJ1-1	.	TGTGCCAGCAATAACGGTGGTTATAGGAACACTGAAGCTTTCTTT	CASNNGGYRNTEAFF
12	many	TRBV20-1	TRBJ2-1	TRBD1	TGCAGTGCCGGACAGGGGGGACATGAGCAGTTCTTC	CSAGQGGHEQFF
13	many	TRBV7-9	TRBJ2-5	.	TGTGCCAGCAGCTTAGACAGCCGAGAGACCCAGTACTTC	CASSLDSRETQYF
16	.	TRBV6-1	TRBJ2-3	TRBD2	TGTGCCAGCAGGGGGGGGACTAGCGGGAGCACAGATACGCAGTATTTT	CASRGGTSGSTDTQYF
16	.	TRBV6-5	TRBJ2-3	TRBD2	TGTGCCAGCAGTTCCGGACTAGCCCCAAGCACAGATACGCAGTATTTT	CASSSGLAPSTDTQYF
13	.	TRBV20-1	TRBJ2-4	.	TGCAGTGCTCCGGGAGTGGGGCAAAACATTCAGTACTTC	CSAPGVGQNIQYF
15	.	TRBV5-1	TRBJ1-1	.	TGCGCCAGCAGCTTTGGCAGGTCCCTGAACACTGAAGCTTTCTTT	CASSFGRSLNTEAFF
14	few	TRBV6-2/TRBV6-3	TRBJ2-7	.	TGTGCCAGCAGTTATGGCCTAGCTGAGGACGAGCAGTACTTC	CASSYGLAEDEQYF
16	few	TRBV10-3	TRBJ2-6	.	TGTGCCATCAGTGAGTCGTTGCAGTCTGGGGCCAACGTCCTGACTTTC	CAISESLQSGANVLTF
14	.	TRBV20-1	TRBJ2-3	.	TGCAGTGCTAGAGACCAATCCGGAGGGGATACGCAGTATTTT	CSARDQSGGDTQYF
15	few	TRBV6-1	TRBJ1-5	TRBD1	TGTGCCAGCACAAATTCGGGACAGCCTTATCAGCCCCAGCATTTT	CASTNSGQPYQPQHF
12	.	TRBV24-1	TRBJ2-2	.	TGTGCCACCAGTGACCCCACCGGGGAGCTGTTTTTT	CATSDPTGELFF
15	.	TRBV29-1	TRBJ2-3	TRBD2	TGCAGCGCCGATACTAGCGGGAGGGCCGCAGATACGCAGTATTTT	CSADTSGRAADTQYF
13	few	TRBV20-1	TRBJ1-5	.	TGCAGTGGGGACGGTCCGGGTGAGCAGCCCCAGCATTTT	CSGDGPGEQPQHF